This TCR beta chain emerged from a study of shared clonotypes between healthy human individuals. This clone was recorded once. Its matching antigen is unknown. Study-wide points: Between a few donors, naive CD4 clonotypes were shared at a level of around 4.8%. Only blood was sampled, and tissue TCR repertoires likely differ from blood ones.

About 30,000 T cell genomes, or approximately 190 ng DNA, went into the sorted-subset replicate PCRs. The assay was immunoSEQ multiplex PCR, and TCRdb's table has in-frame clones only and misses some. The table shows 2,100,000 or so clones, with around 95% occurring only once. The CDR3 sequence is 11 residues long. CDR1 and CDR2 (germline): DFQATT, SNEGSKA (reference sequence). V was shortened by 2 bases and J by 5 bases, with 6 bases between the two germline ends. The source is a man between 18 and 35 years old in good health. Specimen: naive CD4+ T cells sorted from blood. The subset here: CD45RA+ positively selected. The V and J genes are TRBV20-1 and TRBJ1-1; D remains ambiguous. As DNA, the CDR3 is TGCAGTGCTAGACAGGCGACTGAAGCTTTCTTT. Translation: CSARQATEAFF.